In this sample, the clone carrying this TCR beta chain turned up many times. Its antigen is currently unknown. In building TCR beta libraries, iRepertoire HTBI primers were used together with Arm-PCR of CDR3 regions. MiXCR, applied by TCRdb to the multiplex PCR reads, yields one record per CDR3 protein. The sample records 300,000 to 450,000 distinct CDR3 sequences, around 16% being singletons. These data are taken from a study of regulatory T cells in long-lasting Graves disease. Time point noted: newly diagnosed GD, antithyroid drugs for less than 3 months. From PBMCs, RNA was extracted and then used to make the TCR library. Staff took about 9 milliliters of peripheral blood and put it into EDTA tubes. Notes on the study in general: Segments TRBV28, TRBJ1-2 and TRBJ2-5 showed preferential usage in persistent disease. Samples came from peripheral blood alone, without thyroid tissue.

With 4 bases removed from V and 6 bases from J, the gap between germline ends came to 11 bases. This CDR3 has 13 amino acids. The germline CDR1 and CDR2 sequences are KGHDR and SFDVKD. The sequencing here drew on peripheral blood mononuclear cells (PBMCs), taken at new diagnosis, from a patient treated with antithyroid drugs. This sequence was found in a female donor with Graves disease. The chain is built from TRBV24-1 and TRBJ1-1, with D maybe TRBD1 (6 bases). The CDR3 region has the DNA TGTGCCACCAGTGAGTTCGGACAGTCTGAAGCTTTCTTT. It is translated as CATSEFGQSEAFF.